The 32 T cell receptor beta chains reported below all come from one sample, sequenced in a study. TCRdb independently ran MiXCR on the 5' RACE reads; one entry per CDR3 protein. Of around 50,000 distinct CDR3 sequences listed, 26% were seen once; the top ten hold approximately 2.2%. Tregs were sorted as CD4+CD25+CD127-/low cells. Material: tumor-infiltrating Tregs sorted from the breast tumor. The receptors originated from a female donor with breast cancer.

This clonotype was recorded at least ten times. The chain joins TRBV29-1 to TRBJ2-3; 8 positions agree with TRBD1. The germline V gene encodes CDR1 SQVTM and CDR2 ANQGSEA. CDR3 length: 13 residues. Trimming removed 8 bases from V and 1 base from J; junction bases left unmatched: 5. CDR3 amino acids: CSILQGGTDTQYF. DNA for the CDR3: TGCAGCATCCTACAGGGGGGCACAGATACGCAGTATTTT.

This clonotype was seen at least ten times. The rearrangement uses TRBV5-1 and TRBJ1-3; TRBD1 is a possible D gene (6 bases). CDR3 length equals 16 residues. With 0 bases removed from V and 1 base from J, the gap between germline ends came to 11 bases. Germline CDR1 SGHRS, CDR2 YFSETQ. CDR3 DNA: TGCGCCAGCAGCTTGGCAGGGGAGTCATCTGGAAACACCATATATTTT. The encoded protein is CASSLAGESSGNTIYF.

CDR3 nucleotide sequence: TGCGCCAGCAGCCTGACCAGGCGGAGTAGTGAGCAGTTCTTC. Protein: CASSLTRRSSEQFF. The chain recombines TRBV4-3 with TRBJ2-1; D is unresolved. Trimming pared 4 bases from V and 9 bases from J, leaving 16 bases between. The V gene's germline CDR1 is LGHNA and CDR2 YSLEER. The CDR3 covers 14 residues.

This clonotype was detected ten times or more. The chain employs TRBV9 and TRBJ1-2; a possible D gene is TRBD1 (6 bases). Trimming pared 3 bases from V and 5 bases from J, leaving 14 bases between. The germline gives CDR1 SGDLS, CDR2 YYNGEE. This CDR3 region has 14 residues. Here the CDR3 reads CASSGTRGLYGYTF. The CDR3 DNA reads TGTGCCAGCAGCGGGACGAGGGGGTTATATGGCTACACCTTC.

This clonotype has a count of ten or more. The chain uses TRBV7-9 and TRBJ2-7; 8 bases map to TRBD1. The germline CDR1 and CDR2 sequences are SEHNR and FQNEAQ (reference sequence). The CDR3 contains 14 residues. The ends lost 1 base at V and 6 bases at J; junction bases unmatched: 5. In DNA, the CDR3 is TGTGCCAGCAGCTTAGGGGACAGGTGGGGCGAGCAGTACTTC. Protein: CASSLGDRWGEQYF.

This chain joins TRBV4-1 and TRBJ1-2, with a tentative D call TRBD1 (6 bases). The length of the CDR3 is 15 residues. V was shortened by 2 bases and J by 6 bases, with 16 bases between the two germline ends. Germline V gives CDR1 MGHRA, CDR2 YSYEKL. CDR3 sequence: CASSQNFGGTNGYTF. CDR3 sequence (DNA): TGCGCCAGCAGCCAAAATTTCGGGGGCACCAATGGCTACACCTTC.

As for this clonotype: The junction departs from germline at one end; a sequencing error may be responsible. The J gene is TRBJ2-3, the V gene TRBV7-3, with D unresolved. CDR1 is SGHTA and CDR2 is FQGTGA in the germline V gene. The CDR3 runs to 16 residues. The CDR3 sequence: CASSLSRTPGADTQYF. CDR3 nucleotides: TGTGCTAGCAGCTTAAGTCGCACCCCGGGCGCAGATACGCAGTATTTT.

The V call is TRBV7-2, the J call TRBJ2-2; tentatively, D is TRBD1 or TRBD2 (5 bases each). V was shortened by 5 bases and J by 7 bases, with 11 bases between the two germline ends. The CDR3 is 13 amino acids. The V gene's germline CDR1 is SGHTA and CDR2 FQGNSA. In DNA form, the CDR3 reads TGTGCCAGCAGCCCGGGGCAGAACGGGGAGCTGTTTTTT. Translated, it gives CASSPGQNGELFF.

Comments on this clonotype: A clone one base away is much larger, so this may be a read error. The chain is built from TRBV7-7 and TRBJ2-5; TRBD1 aligns across 9 bases. Germline V gene lookup returns CDR1 SSHAT and CDR2 FNYEAQ (reference sequence). This CDR3 contains 14 residues. The CDR3 DNA is TGTGCCAGCAGCAATACAGGGGGCGAAGAGACCCGGTACTTC. This gives the protein CASSNTGGEETRYF.

This clonotype was found once. Its ends do not fully match the called genes, so a read error is possible. The V gene is TRBV7-2, the J gene TRBJ2-4, with 7 nucleotides matching TRBD2. Germline V gene lookup returns CDR1 SGHTA and CDR2 FQGNSA. This CDR3 has 12 residues. CDR3 sequence reads: CASSLNGEGVSF. CDR3 bases: TGTGCCAGCAGCTTAAATGGGGAGGGCGTGAGTTTC.

The chain joins TRBV4-2 to TRBJ2-3; 11 bases line up with TRBD2. Losses at the gene ends were 1 base for V and 2 bases for J; bases not matched to a gene: 5. CDR3 length: 17 residues. The germline V gene encodes CDR1 LGHNA and CDR2 YNFKEQ. The CDR3 sequence is CASSQAGTSGSTDTQYF. The CDR3 DNA reads as TGTGCCAGCAGCCAAGCCGGGACTAGCGGATCCACAGATACGCAGTATTTT.

This clonotype showed up just a few times. The chain is built from TRBV5-6 and TRBJ1-6, with 7 bases aligning to TRBD1. This CDR3 has 13 residues. Germline V gives CDR1 SGHDT, CDR2 YYEEEE. Unmatched junction bases numbered 7, after V lost 7 bases and J lost 9 bases. The CDR3 DNA is TGTGCCAGCGGCGGGGACAGTATTTCACCCCTCCACTTT. Its protein product is CASGGDSISPLHF.

The genes are TRBV27 and TRBJ1-1; D may be TRBD1 (5 bases). The CDR3 runs to 13 residues. Germline V lookup: CDR1 MNHEY, CDR2 SMNVEV (reference sequence). V shed 7 bases and J shed 1 base, with 10 bases lying between them. The CDR3 region has the DNA TGTGCCAGCATGGGGACTTGGAACACTGAAGCTTTCTTT. Protein: CASMGTWNTEAFF.

This clonotype showed up just once. The rearrangement uses TRBV7-3 and TRBJ2-1, with 7 nucleotides matching TRBD1. Losses at the gene ends were 2 bases for V and 5 bases for J; bases not matched to a gene: 3. This CDR3 is 14 amino acids long. CDR1 and CDR2 from the germline V gene are SGHTA and FQGTGA. CDR3 DNA: TGTGCCAGCAGCTTATCCGGGACAGACAATGAGCAGTTCTTC. Its protein product is CASSLSGTDNEQFF.

Concerning this clonotype itself: This CDR3 is missing its conserved last phenylalanine or tryptophan, likely due to a read error. J is TRBJ1-1 and V is TRBV12-3 or TRBV12-4; 9 nucleotides match TRBD1. This CDR3 comprises 14 residues. V lost 6 bases, J lost 1 base, and 3 bases stayed unmatched. The CDR3 region is CASRTDRGNTEAFC. The DNA for the CDR3 is TGTGCCAGCAGGACGGACAGGGGGAACACTGAAGCTTTCTGT.

In this sample, this clonotype turned up a few times. The chain joins TRBV2 to TRBJ1-2, with 8 bases that match TRBD1. This CDR3 spans 13 amino acids. The J segment lost 8 bases and the V segment lost 5 bases, leaving 7 bases of the junction unmatched. Germline V gene sequence: CDR1 SNHLY, CDR2 FYNNEI. DNA for the CDR3: TGTGCCAGCAGTCGGACAGGGACGATGGGCTACACCTTC. Translating it yields CASSRTGTMGYTF.

The gene calls are TRBV5-1 and TRBJ2-7, with a weak D call TRBD2 (6 bases). The germline V and J ends were trimmed by 3 bases and 3 bases, with 19 bases remaining between them. The germline V gene encodes CDR1 SGHRS and CDR2 YFSETQ. CDR3 length: 16 residues. CDR3 amino acids: CASSSGRGASCYEQYF. The DNA of the CDR3 is TGCGCCAGCAGCTCAGGCCGCGGGGCTAGTTGCTACGAGCAGTACTTC.

This chain links TRBV24-1 with TRBJ2-1; TRBD1 is a possible D gene (6 bases). V was pared by 4 bases and J by 0 bases, with 18 bases between. Germline V lookup: CDR1 KGHDR, CDR2 SFDVKD. This CDR3 is 18 amino acids long. CDR3 protein: CATSDPTTGPSSYNEQFF. In DNA form, the CDR3 reads TGTGCCACCAGTGACCCGACGACAGGTCCCAGCTCCTACAATGAGCAGTTCTTC.

In its sample, this clonotype was seen a few times. The chain recombines TRBV12-3 or TRBV12-4 with TRBJ1-4; perhaps TRBD1 as D (5 bases). CDR3 length: 13 amino acids. V was trimmed by 5 bases and J by 10 bases, leaving 14 bases between them. CDR3 DNA: TGTGCCAGCAGTCTGGCAGGGACGGGAAAACTGTTTTTT. Its protein is CASSLAGTGKLFF.

By frequency in the sample, this clonotype is medium-sized. This chain links TRBV29-1 with TRBJ1-1; 7 positions match TRBD1. The CDR3 sequence is 13 residues long. Germline loops: CDR1 SQVTM, CDR2 ANQGSEA. With 1 base clipped from V and 6 bases from J, the junction kept 5 bases outside the gene matches. CDR3 DNA: TGCAGCGTTGAAGGGGAGGGGGCTGCTGAAGCTTTCTTT. This encodes CSVEGEGAAEAFF.

As to this clonotype: One end of the junction does not line up with germline, which may come from a read error. This sequence joins TRBV7-9 and TRBJ2-5; the D gene is possibly TRBD1 (6 bases). Germline V CDR1 and CDR2: SEHNR, FQNEAQ (reference sequence). This CDR3 comprises 15 residues. This CDR3 is CAGSRIGQPQETQYF. DNA of the CDR3: TGTGCCGGCAGCCGGATTGGACAGCCTCAAGAGACCCAGTACTTC.

In its sample, this clonotype was seen a few times. V gene TRBV5-1 combines with J gene TRBJ2-2, with 11 bases aligning to TRBD2. Germline V gene sequence: CDR1 SGHRS, CDR2 YFSETQ. V lost 4 bases and J lost 2; bases outside the gene matches: 4. The CDR3 has 16 amino acids. In DNA, the CDR3 is TGCGCCAGCAGCCTCCGACTAGCGGGAAACACCGGGGAGCTGTTTTTT. Protein sequence: CASSLRLAGNTGELFF.

This clonotype was seen only a few times. The gene calls are TRBV11-2 and TRBJ2-7; perhaps TRBD2 as D (6 bases). Germline V lookup: CDR1 SGHAT, CDR2 FQNNGV. Trimming shortened V by 1 base and J by 4 bases, and 8 bases separated the two germline ends. CDR3 length equals 13 residues. The CDR3 sequence is CASSLGEEYEQYF. The CDR3 DNA is TGTGCCAGCAGCTTAGGGGAGGAGTACGAGCAGTACTTC. The variable domain in full, with the rest retrieved from reference TRBV11-2 and TRBJ2-7, is EAGVAQSPRYKIIEKRQSVAFWCNPISGHATLYWYQQILGQGPKLLIQFQNNGVVDDSQLPKDRFSAERLKGVDSTLKIQPAKLEDSAVYLCASSLGEEYEQYFGPGTRLTVT.

This sequence joins TRBV11-3 and TRBJ2-7; D is possibly TRBD2 (6 bases). This CDR3 contains 13 residues. CDR1 is SGHNT and CDR2 is YENEEA in the germline V gene. V shed 3 bases and J shed 4 bases, with 10 bases lying between them. This CDR3 reads CASSLGGPYEQYF. CDR3 nucleotides: TGTGCCAGCAGCTTGGGGGGACCTTACGAGCAGTACTTC.

The chain is built from TRBV7-3 and TRBJ2-3; D possibly corresponds to TRBD1 (6 bases). V was cut by 4 bases and J by 0 bases, with 11 bases left in between. CDR1 SGHTA and CDR2 FQGTGA come from the germline V gene. The CDR3 has 15 amino acids. The CDR3 sequence is CASSSGQPSTDTQYF. In DNA, the CDR3 is TGTGCCAGCAGCTCCGGACAGCCGAGCACAGATACGCAGTATTTT.

The sample holds many counts of this clonotype. The CDR3 protein is CASSSGDGDTQYF. For the CDR3, the DNA is TGTGCCAGCAGTTCCGGGGACGGGGATACGCAGTATTTT. The chain links TRBV12-3 or TRBV12-4 to TRBJ2-3; D tentatively fits TRBD1 or TRBD2 (5 bases each). The CDR3 extends over 13 amino acids. V dropped 4 bases and J dropped 6 bases, with 11 bases sitting between them.

By share of the sample, this clonotype is medium-sized. This sequence joins TRBV7-2 and TRBJ2-1, with D tentatively TRBD1 (5 bases). The CDR3 has 13 amino acids. V shed 1 base and J shed 8 bases, with 9 bases lying between them. Per germline, CDR1 SGHTA and CDR2 FQGNSA. The CDR3 DNA reads as TGTGCCAGCAGCTTAGAGGGGTTGGATGAGCAGTTCTTC. Residues: CASSLEGLDEQFF.

This clonotype was seen repeatedly, ten times or more. The gene calls are TRBV5-5 and TRBJ1-2; weak D call: TRBD1 (6 bases). The CDR3 consists of 14 residues. Trimming stripped 0 bases from V and 7 bases from J, with 13 bases between. CDR1 SGHKS and CDR2 YYEKEE come from the germline V gene (reference sequence). CDR3 region: CASSLDTGYGGYTF. The DNA of the CDR3 is TGTGCCAGCAGCTTGGATACAGGGTATGGTGGCTACACCTTC.

This clonotype was seen more than once but under ten times. The chain recombines TRBV9 with TRBJ2-7, with 7 nucleotides matching TRBD2. The germline CDR1 and CDR2 sequences are SGDLS and YYNGEE. The CDR3 extends over 16 amino acids. The junction had 9 bases not matched to a gene; V was cut back by 1 base and J by 2 bases. The CDR3 sequence is CASSVTPGLAAYEQYF. The CDR3 nucleotides read TGTGCCAGCAGCGTAACCCCTGGGCTAGCGGCCTACGAGCAGTACTTC.

V and J are TRBV20-1 and TRBJ1-2; 12 positions agree with TRBD1. V gave up 1 base and J gave up 4 bases; unmatched junction bases: 7. The CDR3 is made up of 16 amino acids. Germline CDR1 and CDR2: DFQATT and SNEGSKA (reference sequence). CDR3 coding DNA: TGCAGTGCTAGAGCCCCGGGACAGGGGGCAATCTATGGCTACACCTTC. Amino acids: CSARAPGQGAIYGYTF.

This clonotype appeared once. The rearrangement links TRBV6-1 to TRBJ2-2; 14 nucleotides line up with TRBD2. The ends lost 6 bases at V and 1 base at J; junction bases unmatched: 4. The CDR3 totals 17 residues. Germline V gene sequence: CDR1 MNHNS, CDR2 SASEGT. In DNA, the CDR3 is TGTGCCAGCAGCCGACTAGCGGGGGGGCAGAACACCGGGGAGCTGTTTTTT. Translation gives CASSRLAGGQNTGELFF.

The table lists this clonotype with many counts. The J gene is TRBJ2-7, the V gene TRBV20-1; TRBD2 aligns across 9 bases. Per germline, CDR1 DFQATT and CDR2 SNEGSKA (reference sequence). The CDR3 is 12 amino acids. With V trimmed by 2 bases and J by 4 bases, 0 bases remained unmatched. In DNA, the CDR3 is TGCAGTGCTAGACTAGCGGGGTACGAGCAGTACTTC. Protein: CSARLAGYEQYF.